What follows are 21 T cell receptor beta chains derived from one specimen sequenced in a study of T cell clonotyping in hematopoietic cell transplantation. Produced via immunoSEQ multiplex PCR; TCRdb's table is partial and in-frame only. Of several thousand clones listed, more than 80% are singletons. The material sequenced was PBMCs, taken 180 days after allogeneic stem cell transplant. Receptor source: a female patient aged 50-65 years who had an allogeneic stem cell transplant from an unrelated donor, so the T cells may come from the graft donor. Some clones in this sample may be carry-over from other donors' samples.

In this sample, this clone turned up a few times. The chain joins TRBV29-1 to TRBJ2-3; 13 nucleotides line up with TRBD2. Germline trimming cut 6 bases from V and 6 bases from J; bases unmatched to any gene: 3. The germline V gene encodes CDR1 SQVTM and CDR2 ANQGSEA. This CDR3 has 13 amino acids. Written as DNA, the CDR3 is TGCAGCGTCGGGACTAGCGGGGCGGATACGCAGTATTTT. It encodes CSVGTSGADTQYF.

The chain employs TRBV6-5 and TRBJ1-3; TRBD1 aligns across 7 bases. Trimming at V came to 2 bases and at J to 4 bases, leaving 2 bases not matched to a gene. Looked up from germline, CDR1 is MNHEY and CDR2 is SVGAGI. The CDR3 loop spans 14 amino acids. The CDR3 DNA reads as TGTGCCAGCAGTTACGGGACAGTAGGAAACACCATATATTTT. Protein: CASSYGTVGNTIYF.

This chain joins TRBV5-4 and TRBJ2-7; unclear D gene. The germline gives CDR1 SGHNT, CDR2 YYREEE (reference sequence). V was trimmed by 4 bases and J by 6 bases, leaving 11 bases between them. The CDR3 sequence is 12 residues long. The CDR3 sequence is CASSVRDSEQYF. In DNA form, the CDR3 reads TGTGCCAGCAGCGTAAGGGATTCCGAGCAGTACTTC.

This rearrangement joins TRBV6-1 to TRBJ1-2; D is uncertain. Germline V CDR1 and CDR2: MNHNS, SASEGT. This CDR3 comprises 14 residues. Trimming pared 4 bases from V and 2 bases from J, leaving 11 bases between. The CDR3: CASSVEQLNYGYTF. Here the CDR3 DNA reads TGTGCCAGCAGTGTTGAACAGTTGAACTATGGCTACACCTTC.

The genes are TRBV28 and TRBJ1-5, with a tentative D call TRBD1 (6 bases). The V gene lost 4 bases and the J gene lost 1 base, with 17 bases spanning the gap. From germline, CDR1 is MDHEN and CDR2 SYDVKM. The CDR3 spans 17 residues. CDR3: CASSSPGQHPSNQPQHF. The CDR3 DNA reads TGTGCCAGCAGTTCCCCCGGACAGCACCCAAGCAATCAGCCCCAGCATTTT. Supplemented by reference TRBV28 and TRBJ1-5, the full variable domain reads DVKVTQSSRYLVKRTGEKVFLECVQDMDHENMFWYRQDPGLGLRLIYFSYDVKMKEKGDIPEGYSVSREKKERFSLILESASTNQTSMYLCASSSPGQHPSNQPQHFGDGTRLSIL.

This chain joins TRBV5-1 and TRBJ2-7; 8 bases line up with TRBD2. The V gene's germline CDR1 is SGHRS and CDR2 YFSETQ. This CDR3 region has 15 residues. Germline trimming cut 1 base from V and 0 bases from J; bases unmatched to any gene: 3. This CDR3 is CASSLSGGSSYEQYV. CDR3 nucleotide sequence: TGCGCCAGCAGCTTGAGCGGGGGAAGCTCCTACGAGCAGTACGTC.

The V call is TRBV6-5, the J call TRBJ1-2, with TRBD1 as a possible D gene (6 bases). V lost 6 bases to trimming and J lost 8 bases, with 13 bases between them. The CDR3 loop spans 12 amino acids. Looked up from germline, CDR1 is MNHEY and CDR2 is SVGAGI. CDR3 in amino acids: CASRLQGAGYTF. CDR3 nucleotide sequence: TGTGCCAGCAGACTACAGGGCGCGGGCTACACCTTC.

The V and J genes are TRBV6-5 and TRBJ2-6; D might be TRBD1 (5 bases). The CDR3 is 15 residues long. The V gene's germline CDR1 is MNHEY and CDR2 SVGAGI. V was cut by 5 bases and J by 4 bases, with 12 bases left in between. CDR3 DNA: TGTGCCAGCAGTCCCCAGGGTGGAGGGGCCAACGTCCTGACTTTC. Amino acid sequence: CASSPQGGGANVLTF.

The rearrangement links TRBV2 to TRBJ2-3, with D hard to call. Trimming took 8 bases from V and 6 from J, leaving 12 bases between them. Germline assignment: CDR1 SNHLY and CDR2 FYNNEI. The CDR3 is made up of 12 amino acids. This chain's CDR3 is CASGPTPDTQYF. In DNA, the CDR3 is TGTGCCAGCGGCCCGACGCCCGATACGCAGTATTTT.

The sample holds one count of this clone. This chain joins TRBV30 and TRBJ1-2; no firm D call. CDR3 length: 11 residues. V dropped 2 bases and J dropped 4 bases, with 5 bases sitting between them. Germline CDR1 is GTSNPN and CDR2 is SVGIG (reference sequence). The CDR3 protein is CAWSRAYGYTF. Here the CDR3 DNA reads TGTGCCTGGAGTAGGGCCTATGGCTACACCTTC. The full variable domain, in which reference TRBV30 and TRBJ1-2 provide the parts outside the CDR3, is SQTIHQWPATLVQPVGSPLSLECTVEGTSNPNLYWYRQAAGRGLQLLFYSVGIGQISSEVPQNLSASRPQDRQFILSSKKLLLSDSGFYLCAWSRAYGYTFGSGTRLTVV.

The rearrangement joins TRBV5-4 to TRBJ2-6; maybe TRBD1 (6 bases). CDR3 length: 17 residues. Trimming shortened V by 4 bases and J by 0 bases, and 14 bases separated the two germline ends. Germline V lookup: CDR1 SGHNT, CDR2 YYREEE (reference sequence). The CDR3 reads CASSPGQYFSGANVLTF. CDR3 in DNA: TGTGCCAGCAGCCCTGGACAGTATTTCTCTGGGGCCAACGTCCTGACTTTC.

This chain connects TRBV30 to TRBJ1-1; D is unclear. Looked up from germline, CDR1 is GTSNPN and CDR2 is SVGIG (reference sequence). V was shortened by 2 bases and J by 6 bases, with 13 bases between the two germline ends. This CDR3 has 13 amino acids. CDR3 sequence (DNA): TGTGCCTGGAGTCCCTATTTAGGTGCTGAAGCTTTCTTT. Translation gives CAWSPYLGAEAFF.

This chain connects TRBV11-2 to TRBJ2-3, with 7 bases matching TRBD2. Germline V gene data show CDR1 as SGHAT and CDR2 as FQNNGV. The CDR3 has 15 amino acids. The J segment lost 1 base and the V segment lost 1 base, leaving 2 bases of the junction unmatched. CDR3 bases: TGTGCCAGCAGCTTAGTCCTAGCGGGCACAGATACGCAGTATTTT. Translation gives CASSLVLAGTDTQYF.

Within the sample, this clone is medium-sized. The CDR3 DNA follows: TGTGCCAGCACCCCGGGACCTAAGGATTACTCCTACGAGCAGTACTTC. It encodes CASTPGPKDYSYEQYF. The chain carries TRBV5-6 and TRBJ2-7; D may correspond to TRBD1 or TRBD2 (5 bases each). Deletions cut 6 bases from V and 0 bases from J, with 19 bases between. Germline loops: CDR1 SGHDT, CDR2 YYEEEE. The CDR3 length is 16 residues. The whole variable domain, remainder taken from reference TRBV5-6 and TRBJ2-7, is DAGVTQSPTHLIKTRGQQVTLRCSPKSGHDTVSWYQQALGQGPQFIFQYYEEEERQRGNFPDRFSGHQFPNYSSELNVNALLLGDSALYLCASTPGPKDYSYEQYFGPGTRLTVT.

This chain connects TRBV2 to TRBJ1-4, with TRBD1 matching over 9 bases. CDR1 and CDR2 from the germline V gene are SNHLY and FYNNEI. The CDR3 is 15 residues long. V shed 4 bases and J 2 bases; nucleotides not matched to a gene: 2. CDR3 DNA sequence: TGTGCCAGCAGTGGACAGGGGGTCACTAATGAAAAACTGTTTTTT. Amino acid sequence: CASSGQGVTNEKLFF.

This clone was seen a single time. This chain connects TRBV27 to TRBJ2-7, with 8 bases matching TRBD2. The trim removed 8 bases at V and 2 bases at J, leaving 8 bases unmatched. Germline V gene data show CDR1 as MNHEY and CDR2 as SMNVEV (reference sequence). This CDR3 is 14 amino acids long. The CDR3 sequence: CASSGGGITYEQYF. The CDR3, as DNA: TGTGCCAGCTCGGGAGGGGGGATCACCTACGAGCAGTACTTC.

V and J are TRBV6-5 and TRBJ1-1; D uncertain. V lost 5 bases and J lost 1, with 8 bases in between. CDR3 length: 13 amino acids. Germline lookup yields CDR1 MNHEY and CDR2 SVGAGI. CDR3 sequence (DNA): TGTGCCAGCAGTCGGCTTGGGAACACTGAAGCTTTCTTT. Translation: CASSRLGNTEAFF.

This sequence joins TRBV6-1 and TRBJ2-3; perhaps TRBD1 as D (6 bases). Germline V gene data show CDR1 as MNHNS and CDR2 as SASEGT. CDR3 length: 14 amino acids. V was clipped by 9 bases and J by 2 bases, with 15 bases between them. The DNA of the CDR3 is TGTGCCAGTAACAGGGATGTAGTCACAGATACGCAGTATTTT. This gives the protein CASNRDVVTDTQYF.

V and J are TRBV28 and TRBJ1-5, with D tentatively TRBD1 (5 bases). The CDR3 sequence is 15 residues long. Germline CDR1 MDHEN, CDR2 SYDVKM. Trimming took off 4 bases at V and 0 bases at J, with 10 bases between the two ends. CDR3 sequence: CASSSRQPSNQPQHF. DNA of the CDR3: TGTGCCAGCAGTTCCAGACAGCCTAGCAATCAGCCCCAGCATTTT.

The V call is TRBV4-2, the J call TRBJ2-1, with D possibly called TRBD1 or TRBD2 (5 bases each). The CDR3 has 16 residues. Trimming removed 4 bases at V and 4 bases at J, with 17 bases between. The germline gives CDR1 LGHNA, CDR2 YNFKEQ. The CDR3 coding sequence is TGTGCCAGCAGCCCGATGGGACCTCATATTTACAATGAGCAGTTCTTC. Its translation is CASSPMGPHIYNEQFF.

The V and J genes are TRBV6-6 and TRBJ1-2; no clear D gene. Trimming removed 6 bases from V and 6 bases from J, with 14 bases in between. The CDR3 extends over 13 amino acids. Germline CDR1 MNHNY, CDR2 SVGAGI (reference sequence). CDR3 nucleotide sequence: TGTGCCAGCAGCCCTGACACAGACCATGGCTACACCTTC. Protein: CASSPDTDHGYTF.